This T cell receptor (beta chain) emerged from a study of cytomegalovirus exposure and HLA in healthy donors. Study in general: Of all 370 or so donors who were genotyped, roughly 81% belonged to the Caucasian-associated ancestry cluster.

As concerns this clone: What it binds is not known.

Primers for the PCR totalled 60 Vbeta and 13 Jbeta. Clones were sequenced by immunoSEQ multiplex PCR, and TCRdb holds only the in-frame ones, with some missing. The sample has under 150,000 clones; roughly four fifths are singletons. Regarding the study as a whole: In an earlier analysis, most TCR beta V segments were productive about 87% or about 30% of the time.

The germline V gene has CDR1 SGHRS and CDR2 YFSETQ. The V end lost 6 bases, the J end lost 0 bases, and 16 bases lay between the germline ends. The CDR3 is made up of 16 amino acids. This clonotype originated in a woman aged 40 to 50 in good health and CMV-seronegative. Sequenced sample: PBMCs. The gene calls are TRBV5-1 and TRBJ1-3; D might be TRBD1 (5 bases). The CDR3 DNA reads TGCGCCAGCACCCCGGACAAATTAATCTCTGGAAACACCATATATTTT. Encoded protein: CASTPDKLISGNTIYF.